This T cell receptor (beta chain) was profiled in a study of T cells after yellow fever vaccination. Germline CDR1 is SGHRS and CDR2 is YFSETQ. The CDR3 has 14 amino acids. Trimming took off 0 bases at V and 4 bases at J, with 10 bases between the two ends. This clonotype was counted at least ten times. As yet, its antigen is unknown. By 5'RACE template switching, TCR cDNA was produced, with a universal primer site and UMIs added in the process. TCRdb fed the 5' RACE reads into MiXCR, producing one record per CDR3 protein. This table has 120,000 to 150,000 distinct CDR3 sequences, over 7% appearing once. Findings and limits, study-wide: Repertoires obtained by FACS sorting could include abundant clonotypes that entered as contaminants from the bulk population. Among primary-vaccination clones, most reappeared after the booster, at about 95% for CD4 and around 91% for CD8.

The sample consisted of CD4+ T cells sorted from PBMCs, taken 5 days after the yellow fever booster vaccination. This TCR came from a man aged 30-40 years who received the YFV17D yellow fever vaccine. The chain uses TRBV5-1 and TRBJ1-1; tentative D call: TRBD1 (5 bases). CDR3 bases: TGCGCCAGCAGCTTGGCGAGGGGCGGCACTGAAGCTTTCTTT. Amino acids: CASSLARGGTEAFF.